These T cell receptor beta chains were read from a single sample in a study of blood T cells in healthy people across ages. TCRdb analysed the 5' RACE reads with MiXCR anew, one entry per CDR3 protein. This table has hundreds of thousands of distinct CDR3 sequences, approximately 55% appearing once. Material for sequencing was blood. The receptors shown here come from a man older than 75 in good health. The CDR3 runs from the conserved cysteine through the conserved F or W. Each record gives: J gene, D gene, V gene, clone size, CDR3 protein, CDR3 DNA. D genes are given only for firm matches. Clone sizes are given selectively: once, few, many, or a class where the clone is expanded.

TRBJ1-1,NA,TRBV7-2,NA,CASSSSRYEAFF,TGTGCCAGCAGCTCCTCGCGATATGAAGCTTTCTTT
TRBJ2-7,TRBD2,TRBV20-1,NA,CSASSGGRSSYEQYF,TGCAGTGCTAGTTCGGGCGGGAGAAGCTCCTACGAGCAGTACTTC
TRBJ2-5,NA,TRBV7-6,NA,CASSLGERGSETQYF,TGTGCCAGCAGCTTAGGGGAGAGGGGAAGCGAGACCCAGTACTTC
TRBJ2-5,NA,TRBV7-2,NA,CASSKDWQETQYF,TGTGCCAGCAGCAAGGACTGGCAAGAGACCCAGTACTTC
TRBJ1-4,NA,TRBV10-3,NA,CAISGTAGKLFF,TGTGCCATCAGCGGGACCGCTGGGAAACTGTTTTTT
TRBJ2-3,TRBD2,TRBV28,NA,CASSYPGLAGRYAYF,TGTGCCAGCAGTTATCCGGGACTAGCGGGCAGATACGCGTATTTT
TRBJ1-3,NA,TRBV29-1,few,CSVGGGGLIDTIYF,TGCAGCGTTGGGGGAGGCGGCTTAATAGACACCATATATTTT
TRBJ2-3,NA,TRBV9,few,CASSDRVDTQYF,TGTGCCAGCAGCGACAGGGTGGATACGCAGTATTTT
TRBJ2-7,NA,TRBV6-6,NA,CASSRQPSSSYEQYF,TGTGCCAGCAGTCGACAGCCCTCAAGCTCCTACGAGCAGTACTTC
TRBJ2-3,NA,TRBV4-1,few,CASSQVGLLGAYF,TGCGCCAGCAGCCAAGTGGGACTTCTAGGCGCGTATTTT
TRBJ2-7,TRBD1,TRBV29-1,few,CSAEQGAGEQYF,TGCAGCGCCGAGCAGGGGGCGGGCGAGCAGTACTTC
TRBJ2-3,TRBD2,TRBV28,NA,CASRPGTSGTADTQYF,TGTGCCAGCAGACCCGGGACTAGCGGGACCGCAGATACGCAGTATTTT
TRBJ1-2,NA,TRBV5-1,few,CASSREAANYGYTF,TGCGCCAGCAGCCGTGAGGCTGCTAACTATGGCTACACCTTC
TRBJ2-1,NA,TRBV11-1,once,CAGSASRNEQFF,TGTGCCGGCAGCGCTAGCCGCAATGAGCAGTTCTTC
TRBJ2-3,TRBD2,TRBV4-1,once,CASSQREGHRYAYF,TGCGCCAGCAGCCAAAGGGAGGGGCACAGATACGCGTATTTT
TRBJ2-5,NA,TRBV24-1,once,CATSDPDTSQETQYF,TGTGCCACCAGTGACCCCGACACTTCCCAAGAGACCCAGTACTTC
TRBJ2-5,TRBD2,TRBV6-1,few,CATRELAGYQETQYF,TGTGCCACCAGGGAGCTAGCGGGGTACCAAGAGACCCAGTACTTC
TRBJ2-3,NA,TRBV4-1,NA,CASSQDRVAVQHRYAYF,TGCGCCAGCAGCCAAGATCGGGTGGCGGTACAGCACAGATACGCGTATTTT
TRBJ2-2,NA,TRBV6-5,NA,CASSYGGLPNTGELFF,TGTGCCAGCAGTTACGGGGGCCTCCCGAACACCGGGGAGCTGTTTTTT
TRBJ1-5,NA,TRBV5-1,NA,CASSLEGVNQPQHF,TGCGCCAGCAGCTTGGAAGGGGTGAATCAGCCCCAGCATTTT
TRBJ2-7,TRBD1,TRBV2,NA,CASSVGTGTYEQYF,TGTGCCAGCAGTGTTGGGACAGGGACCTACGAGCAGTACTTC
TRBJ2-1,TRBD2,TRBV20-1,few,CSAPTTSGTRNEQFF,TGCAGTGCGCCTACGACTAGCGGAACTCGGAATGAGCAGTTCTTC
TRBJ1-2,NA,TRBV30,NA,CAWSREGGYTF,TGTGCCTGGAGTCGAGAAGGCGGCTACACCTTC
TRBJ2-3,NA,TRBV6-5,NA,CASSYAGPRTDTQYF,TGTGCCAGCAGTTACGCGGGGCCTCGCACAGATACGCAGTATTTT
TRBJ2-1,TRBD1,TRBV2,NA,CASTRDRGFETQFF,TGTGCCAGTACACGGGACAGGGGGTTTGAGACCCAGTTCTTC